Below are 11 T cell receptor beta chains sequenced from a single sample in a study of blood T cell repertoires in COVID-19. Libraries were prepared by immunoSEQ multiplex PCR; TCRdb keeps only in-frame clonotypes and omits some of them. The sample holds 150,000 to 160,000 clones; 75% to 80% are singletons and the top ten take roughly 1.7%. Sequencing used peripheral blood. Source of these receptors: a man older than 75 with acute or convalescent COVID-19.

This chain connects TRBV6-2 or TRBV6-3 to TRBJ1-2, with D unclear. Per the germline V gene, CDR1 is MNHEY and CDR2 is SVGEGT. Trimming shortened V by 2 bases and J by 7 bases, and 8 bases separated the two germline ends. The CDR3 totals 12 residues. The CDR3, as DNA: TGTGCCAGCAGTTACGCGGGAAGTGGCTACACCTTC. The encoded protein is CASSYAGSGYTF.

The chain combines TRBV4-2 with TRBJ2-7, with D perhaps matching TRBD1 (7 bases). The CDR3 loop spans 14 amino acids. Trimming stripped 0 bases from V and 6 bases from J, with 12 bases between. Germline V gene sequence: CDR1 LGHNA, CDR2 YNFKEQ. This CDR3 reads CASSQEFQGGEQYF. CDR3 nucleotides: TGTGCCAGCAGCCAAGAATTCCAGGGGGGCGAGCAGTACTTC.

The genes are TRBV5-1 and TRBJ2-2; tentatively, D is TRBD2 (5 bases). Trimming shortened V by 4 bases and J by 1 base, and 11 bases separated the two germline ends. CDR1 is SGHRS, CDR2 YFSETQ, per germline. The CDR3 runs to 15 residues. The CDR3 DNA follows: TGCGCCAGCAGCCCGCAACTAGGGAACACCGGGGAGCTGTTTTTT. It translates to CASSPQLGNTGELFF.

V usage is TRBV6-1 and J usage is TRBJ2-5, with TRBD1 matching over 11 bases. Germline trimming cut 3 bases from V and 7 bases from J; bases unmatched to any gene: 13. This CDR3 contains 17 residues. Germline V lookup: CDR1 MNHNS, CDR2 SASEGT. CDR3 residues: CASSDGRGQGVYVTQYF. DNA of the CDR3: TGTGCCAGCAGTGACGGCAGGGGACAGGGGGTTTATGTGACCCAGTACTTC.

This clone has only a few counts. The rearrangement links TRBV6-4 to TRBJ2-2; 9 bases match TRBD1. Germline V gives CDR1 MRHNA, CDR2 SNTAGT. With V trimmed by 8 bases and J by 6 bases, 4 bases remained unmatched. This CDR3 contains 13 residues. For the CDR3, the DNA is TGTGCCAGCGCGGGGACAGGGTCCGGGGAGCTGTTTTTT. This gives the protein CASAGTGSGELFF.

The CDR3: CASRQYFQETQYF. CDR3 nucleotides: TGTGCCAGCCGACAGTATTTCCAAGAGACCCAGTACTTC. This rearrangement joins TRBV2 to TRBJ2-5; D might be TRBD1 (5 bases). This CDR3 region has 13 residues. CDR1 SNHLY and CDR2 FYNNEI come from the germline V gene. Trimming stripped 8 bases from V and 1 base from J, with 11 bases between.

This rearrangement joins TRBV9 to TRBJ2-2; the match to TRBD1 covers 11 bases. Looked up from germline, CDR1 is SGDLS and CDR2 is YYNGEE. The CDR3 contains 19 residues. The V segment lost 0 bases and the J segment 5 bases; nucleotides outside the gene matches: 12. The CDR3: CASSVDSRTGGILTGELFF. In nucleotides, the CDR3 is TGTGCCAGCAGCGTAGACTCGCGGACAGGGGGCATTTTAACCGGGGAGCTGTTTTTT. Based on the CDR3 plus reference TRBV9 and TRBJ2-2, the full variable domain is DSGVTQTPKHLITATGQRVTLRCSPRSGDLSVYWYQQSLDQGLQFLIQYYNGEERAKGNILERFSAQQFPDLHSELNLSSLELGDSALYFCASSVDSRTGGILTGELFFGEGSRLTVL.

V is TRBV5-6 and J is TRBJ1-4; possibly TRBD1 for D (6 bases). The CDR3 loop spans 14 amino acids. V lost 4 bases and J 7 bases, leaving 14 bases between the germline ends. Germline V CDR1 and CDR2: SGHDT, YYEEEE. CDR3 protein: CASSDGTGIEKLFF. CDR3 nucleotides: TGTGCCAGCAGCGACGGCACAGGGATTGAAAAACTGTTTTTT.

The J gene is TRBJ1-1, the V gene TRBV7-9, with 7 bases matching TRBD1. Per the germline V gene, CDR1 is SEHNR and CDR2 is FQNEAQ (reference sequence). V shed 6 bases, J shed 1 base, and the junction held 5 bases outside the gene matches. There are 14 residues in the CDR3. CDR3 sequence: CASRRQGKNTEAFF. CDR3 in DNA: TGTGCCAGCAGGAGACAGGGAAAGAACACTGAAGCTTTCTTT.

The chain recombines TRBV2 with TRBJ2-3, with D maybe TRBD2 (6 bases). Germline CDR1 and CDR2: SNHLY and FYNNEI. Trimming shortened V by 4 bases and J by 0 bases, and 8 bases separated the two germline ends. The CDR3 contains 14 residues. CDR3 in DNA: TGTGCCAGCAGTGGGGGGAGGAGCACAGATACGCAGTATTTT. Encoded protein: CASSGGRSTDTQYF.

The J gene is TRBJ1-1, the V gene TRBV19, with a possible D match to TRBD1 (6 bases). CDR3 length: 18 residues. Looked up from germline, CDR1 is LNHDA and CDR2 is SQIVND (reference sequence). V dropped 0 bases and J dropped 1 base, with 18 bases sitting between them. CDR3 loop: CASSIENRRQVGNTEAFF. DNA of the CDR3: TGTGCCAGTAGTATAGAGAACCGCCGACAGGTTGGGAACACTGAAGCTTTCTTT.